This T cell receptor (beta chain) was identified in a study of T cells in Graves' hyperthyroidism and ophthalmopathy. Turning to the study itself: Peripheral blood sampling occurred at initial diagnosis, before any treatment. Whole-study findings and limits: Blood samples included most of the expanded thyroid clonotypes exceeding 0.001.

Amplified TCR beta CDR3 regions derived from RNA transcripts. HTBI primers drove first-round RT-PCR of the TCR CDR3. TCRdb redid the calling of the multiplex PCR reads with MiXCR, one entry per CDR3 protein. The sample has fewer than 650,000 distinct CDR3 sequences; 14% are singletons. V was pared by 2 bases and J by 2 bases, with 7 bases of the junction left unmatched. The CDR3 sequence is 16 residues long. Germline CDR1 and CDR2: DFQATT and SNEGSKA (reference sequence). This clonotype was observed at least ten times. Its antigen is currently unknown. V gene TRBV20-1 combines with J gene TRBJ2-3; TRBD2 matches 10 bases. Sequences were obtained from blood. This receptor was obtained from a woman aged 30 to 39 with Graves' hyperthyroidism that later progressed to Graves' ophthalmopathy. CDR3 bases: TGCAGTGCTAGACTAGCGGGAGCCCTACCCACAGATACGCAGTATTTT. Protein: CSARLAGALPTDTQYF.